This TCR beta chain came from a study of cytomegalovirus exposure and HLA in healthy donors. Study background: The study placed over 65% of its 398 genotyped donors in the Caucasian-associated ancestry cluster.

The germline gives CDR1 SNHLY, CDR2 FYNNEI. V shed 4 bases and J shed 1 base, with 7 bases lying between them. This CDR3 region has 13 residues. Study-wide results and limits: The study designated 150 to 200 TCR beta chains cytomegalovirus-associated. A later analysis found TCR association rates differed by HLA locus, highest for DRB1 and lowest for HLA-C.

60 Vbeta and 13 Jbeta primers were used in PCR. Produced via immunoSEQ multiplex PCR; TCRdb's table is partial and in-frame only. This sample has a few hundred thousand clones, with around 80% found just once. On this clone itself: The antigen remains undetermined.

The TCR originated in a man aged 30-40 years in good health and CMV-seronegative. Sequencing was carried out using PBMCs. The chain has TRBV2 and TRBJ1-1; D not resolved. CDR3 residues: CASSVEANTEAFF. The CDR3 nucleotides are TGTGCCAGCAGTGTGGAGGCGAACACTGAAGCTTTCTTT.